This T cell receptor (beta chain) was found in a study of cytomegalovirus exposure and HLA in healthy donors. Note on this clone: Its antigen is not known.

General study findings and limits: A later analysis found most CMV-associated TCR beta chains apparently HLA-restricted.

Amplification used 60 Vbeta primers and 13 Jbeta primers. Some clones are missing from TCRdb's copy, which holds only in-frame ones; the method was immunoSEQ multiplex PCR. The profile shows under 90,000 clones, roughly 67% of them singletons. With V trimmed by 5 bases and J by 3 bases, 7 bases remained unmatched. This CDR3 contains 16 residues. CDR1 SNHLY and CDR2 FYNNEI come from the germline V gene. This receptor was identified in a middle-aged man in good health and CMV-seropositive. V gene TRBV2 combines with J gene TRBJ1-3, with TRBD1 matching over 10 bases. Sequencing was done on a sample of PBMCs. The CDR3 bases are TGTGCCAGCAGTCCTTGGGACAGGGGCGGTGGAAACACCATATATTTT. It translates to CASSPWDRGGGNTIYF. The variable domain in full, completed from reference TRBV2 and TRBJ1-3, reads EPEVTQTPSHQVTQMGQEVILRCVPISNHLYFYWYRQILGQKVEFLVSFYNNEISEKSEIFDDQFSVERPDGSNFTLKIRSTKLEDSAMYFCASSPWDRGGGNTIYFGEGSWLTVV.